A single sample is the source of the 16 T cell receptor beta chains below, sequenced in a study of shared clonotypes between healthy human individuals. In the naive CD8 group, cells lacked CD45RO and were positively selected for CCR7, so terminally differentiated effector memory CD45RA+ cells were left out. Repertoires were generated with immunoSEQ multiplex PCR, while TCRdb's copy carries only in-frame clones and drops some. The repertoire holds around 2.1 million clones, with 85% to 95% as singletons. The material sequenced was naive CD8+ T cells from PBMCs. These TCRs come from a man younger than 35 in good health. Some clones in this sample may be carry-over from other donors' samples.

The V call is TRBV19, the J call TRBJ1-1; no clear D gene. Trimming took 3 bases from V and 4 from J, leaving 9 bases between them. CDR1 and CDR2 from the germline V gene are LNHDA and SQIVND (reference sequence). The CDR3 is made up of 13 amino acids. The DNA for the CDR3 is TGTGCCAGTAGTATGGGCTTGCCCACTGAAGCTTTCTTT. Protein product: CASSMGLPTEAFF.

The rearrangement joins TRBV27 to TRBJ2-3; TRBD1 agrees at 7 bases. Unmatched junction bases numbered 16, after V lost 4 bases and J lost 0 bases. The CDR3 runs to 19 residues. CDR1 and CDR2 (germline): MNHEY, SMNVEV (reference sequence). The CDR3 spells CASSSYGTEFLDSTDTQYF. The DNA for the CDR3 is TGTGCCAGCAGTTCGTACGGGACAGAGTTTTTAGATAGCACAGATACGCAGTATTTT.

V gene TRBV5-6 combines with J gene TRBJ2-7; D uncertain. Germline loops: CDR1 SGHDT, CDR2 YYEEEE. The CDR3 length is 15 residues. Between the trimmed V and J ends, which lost 2 bases and 1 base, there was a span of 13 bases. CDR3 sequence: CASSFRVSRSYEQYF. As DNA, the CDR3 is TGTGCCAGCAGCTTTCGGGTTTCGAGGTCCTACGAGCAGTACTTC.

The V and J genes are TRBV6-6 and TRBJ1-1; 9 bases fit TRBD1. The junction had 7 bases not matched to a gene; V was cut back by 2 bases and J by 3 bases. This CDR3 has 16 amino acids. In germline, CDR1 is MNHNY, CDR2 SVGAGI (reference sequence). CDR3: CASSYTRTGADTEAFF. CDR3 nucleotides: TGTGCCAGCAGTTACACCCGGACAGGGGCGGACACTGAAGCTTTCTTT.

The J gene is TRBJ1-1, the V gene TRBV6-1; D is possibly TRBD1 (5 bases). This CDR3 region has 12 residues. Germline assignment: CDR1 MNHNS and CDR2 SASEGT. V lost 3 bases to trimming and J lost 8 bases, with 10 bases between them. The CDR3 sequence: CASSENRMEAFF. The CDR3 DNA is TGTGCCAGCAGTGAGAACAGGATGGAAGCTTTCTTT.

The rearrangement links TRBV5-1 to TRBJ1-1; D ambiguous. CDR1 SGHRS and CDR2 YFSETQ come from the germline V gene. The V end lost 0 bases, the J end lost 4 bases, and 13 bases lay between the germline ends. The CDR3 consists of 15 residues. The chain's CDR3 is CASSLDALVATEAFF. DNA of the CDR3: TGCGCCAGCAGCTTGGACGCGTTGGTTGCCACTGAAGCTTTCTTT.

The rearrangement joins TRBV13 to TRBJ2-5; 8 nucleotides agree with TRBD2. Germline V gives CDR1 PRHDT, CDR2 FYEKMQ (reference sequence). The trim removed 6 bases at V and 4 bases at J, leaving 7 bases unmatched. The CDR3 has 14 residues. The CDR3 nucleotides read TGTGCCAGCAGTACCGTAGCGGGATCAGAGACCCAGTACTTC. This encodes CASSTVAGSETQYF. The variable domain in full, with the rest retrieved from reference TRBV13 and TRBJ2-5, is AAGVIQSPRHLIKEKRETATLKCYPIPRHDTVYWYQQGPGQDPQFLISFYEKMQSDKGSIPDRFSAQQFSDYHSELNMSSLELGDSALYFCASSTVAGSETQYFGPGTRLLVL.

The chain carries TRBV19 and TRBJ2-1; 8 bases map to TRBD1. Trimming cost V 7 bases and J 6 bases; bases outside gene matches: 8. Looked up from germline, CDR1 is LNHDA and CDR2 is SQIVND (reference sequence). The CDR3 is 14 residues long. The CDR3 region is CASKIRGRSNEQFF. CDR3 in DNA: TGTGCCAGTAAGATCAGGGGGCGTTCCAATGAGCAGTTCTTC. Full variable domain (rest looked up from reference TRBV19 and TRBJ2-1): DGGITQSPKYLFRKEGQNVTLSCEQNLNHDAMYWYRQDPGQGLRLIYYSQIVNDFQKGDIAEGYSVSREKKESFPLTVTSAQKNPTAFYLCASKIRGRSNEQFFGPGTRLTVL.

The chain joins TRBV10-3 to TRBJ2-7; D ambiguous. Germline V CDR1 and CDR2: ENHRY, SYGVKD. V was pared by 3 bases and J by 5 bases, with 17 bases between. This CDR3 is 15 amino acids long. CDR3 sequence: CAISEGGENRDEQYF. CDR3 in DNA: TGTGCCATCAGTGAAGGCGGAGAGAATCGGGACGAGCAGTACTTC.

The chain combines TRBV30 with TRBJ2-7; TRBD2 is a possible D gene (5 bases). The CDR3 contains 16 residues. The germline V gene has CDR1 GTSNPN and CDR2 SVGIG (reference sequence). V dropped 0 bases and J dropped 6 bases, with 21 bases sitting between them. CDR3 sequence: CAWSVIFMRVPLEQYF. CDR3 DNA: TGTGCCTGGAGTGTAATTTTCATGCGGGTCCCCCTCGAGCAGTACTTC.

The J gene is TRBJ2-1, the V gene TRBV4-1; D is possibly TRBD2 (6 bases). From germline, CDR1 is MGHRA and CDR2 YSYEKL. The CDR3 loop spans 14 amino acids. Trimming removed 3 bases from V and 5 bases from J, with 11 bases in between. CDR3 residues: CASSHNPGDNEQFF. CDR3 DNA: TGCGCCAGCAGCCACAACCCGGGGGACAATGAGCAGTTCTTC.

This clone appeared a single time. V usage is TRBV5-4 and J usage is TRBJ2-7; D may be TRBD2 (6 bases). Germline V gene sequence: CDR1 SGHNT, CDR2 YYREEE (reference sequence). The V gene lost 3 bases and the J gene lost 3 bases, with 19 bases spanning the gap. This CDR3 has 16 residues. The DNA of the CDR3 is TGTGCCAGCAGCTCATACTGGGGGGACGTAAACTACGAGCAGTACTTC. It codes for CASSSYWGDVNYEQYF.

This chain joins TRBV18 and TRBJ2-2; D might be TRBD2 (5 bases). Looked up from germline, CDR1 is KGHSH and CDR2 is LQKENI. There are 14 residues in the CDR3. V was cut by 3 bases and J by 4 bases, with 9 bases left in between. The CDR3 loop is CASSPFGSTGELFF. The CDR3 nucleotides read TGTGCCAGCTCACCTTTTGGGAGCACCGGGGAGCTGTTTTTT.

The V call is TRBV7-4, the J call TRBJ1-2; a possible D gene is TRBD1 (5 bases). CDR3 length: 16 amino acids. The V gene's germline CDR1 is SGHVT and CDR2 SQSDAQ. Trimming pared 5 bases from V and 0 bases from J, leaving 16 bases between. CDR3 residues: CASSIDSGRANYGYTF. The CDR3 DNA is TGTGCCAGCAGCATTGACAGTGGTCGGGCTAACTATGGCTACACCTTC.

The chain joins TRBV28 to TRBJ1-1, with 11 bases fitting TRBD1. This CDR3 spans 13 amino acids. The germline gives CDR1 MDHEN, CDR2 SYDVKM. V lost 5 bases to trimming and J lost 7 bases; unmatched junction nucleotides: 3. CDR3: CASSLGTGGEAFF. Here the CDR3 DNA reads TGTGCCAGCAGTCTCGGGACAGGGGGTGAAGCTTTCTTT.

This rearrangement joins TRBV9 to TRBJ1-3, with TRBD1 matching over 8 bases. Germline V gene data show CDR1 as SGDLS and CDR2 as YYNGEE. V dropped 4 bases and J dropped 2; count of bases not matched to a gene: 8. CDR3 size: 16 residues. CDR3 coding DNA: TGTGCCAGCAGCACCTTGGACAGGGCGGCTGGAAACACCATATATTTT. This sequence encodes CASSTLDRAAGNTIYF.